Presented here are 25 T cell receptor beta chains from one specimen sequenced in a study of post-analysis software for immune sequencing data. TCR beta cDNA libraries had unique molecular identifiers. From the PCR reads, TCRdb called clonotypes with MiXCR, one entry per CDR3 protein. The sample has roughly 700,000 distinct CDR3 sequences; 25% to 30% are singletons. Whole-study results and caveats: With TRBV5-6, TRBV5-1 and TRBV20-1 included, about five TRBV segments were more frequent in patients than in controls.

No cognate antigen is known for these TCRs. The sequenced sample consisted of blood. Receptors originate from a girl aged 5-17 years with multiple sclerosis.

The chain combines TRBV19 with TRBJ1-2, with TRBD1 as a possible D gene (5 bases). The CDR3 spans 17 residues. V gave up 4 bases and J gave up 5 bases, with 23 bases separating them. The germline V gene has CDR1 LNHDA and CDR2 SQIVND (reference sequence). CDR3 residues: CASSTSTKPGPSYGYTF. The CDR3 coding sequence is TGTGCCAGTAGTACTTCCACAAAACCGGGACCGAGTTATGGCTACACCTTC.

The chain recombines TRBV25-1 with TRBJ1-2, with 7 bases lining up with TRBD1. J gave up 1 base and V 6 bases, and 5 bases lay outside the gene matches. Germline lookup yields CDR1 MGHDK and CDR2 SYGVNS. This CDR3 region has 14 residues. The CDR3 reads CASSKRQGNYGYTF. CDR3 DNA sequence: TGTGCCAGCAGCAAAAGACAGGGTAACTATGGCTACACCTTC.

The chain uses TRBV29-1 and TRBJ2-4; 8 bases are a match to TRBD2. The DNA end lines up better with TRBJ2-7; the J call may be wrong. Germline CDR1 and CDR2: SQVTM and ANQGSEA. This CDR3 spans 14 amino acids. The CDR3 sequence: CSVEGGTRPYEQYF. The CDR3 DNA is TGCAGCGTTGAAGGCGGGACTAGGCCCTACGAGCAGTACTTC.

This clonotype was seen more than once but under ten times. The chain has TRBV28 and TRBJ1-5; 8 positions agree with TRBD1. The CDR3 contains 15 residues. The V gene end was trimmed by 5 bases and the J gene end by 5 bases; junction bases not matched to a gene: 8. CDR1 is MDHEN, CDR2 SYDVKM, per germline. CDR3 nucleotide sequence: TGTGCCAGCAGTCCTCTGGACAGGGTGGATCAGCCCCAGCATTTT. This translates into CASSPLDRVDQPQHF.

The chain uses TRBV12-3 or TRBV12-4 and TRBJ2-7; D is tentatively TRBD1 or TRBD2 (6 bases each). CDR3 size: 17 residues. V shed 1 base and J shed 1 base, with 17 bases lying between them. The CDR3 DNA is TGTGCCAGCAGTTTAGTAGATCCGGGGGCAGTATCCTACGAGCAGTACTTC. It specifies CASSLVDPGAVSYEQYF.

The chain links TRBV24-1 to TRBJ2-1; TRBD2 is a possible D gene (5 bases). The CDR3 has 15 residues. The V end lost 1 base, the J end lost 2 bases, and 8 bases lay between the germline ends. CDR1 is KGHDR, CDR2 SFDVKD, per germline. CDR3 nucleotide sequence: TGTGCCACCAGTGATTTACCAGCGGCCTACAATGAGCAGTTCTTC. This encodes CATSDLPAAYNEQFF.

This clonotype was seen only a few times. The chain employs TRBV9 and TRBJ2-7; D is unclear. The CDR3 sequence is 15 residues long. The V end was cut by 0 bases, the J end by 2 bases, with 12 bases between. Germline lookup yields CDR1 SGDLS and CDR2 YYNGEE. CDR3 sequence reads: CASSVGEVAAYEQYF. CDR3 in DNA: TGTGCCAGCAGCGTAGGTGAGGTCGCAGCCTACGAGCAGTACTTC.

The V call is TRBV6-6, the J call TRBJ1-1; possibly TRBD1 for D (5 bases). The CDR3 sequence is 15 residues long. Trimming took 4 bases from V and 0 from J, leaving 12 bases between them. Germline V gene sequence: CDR1 MNHNY, CDR2 SVGAGI (reference sequence). CDR3 DNA sequence: TGTGCCAGCAGTTCCCCTGGGGGGGTGAACACTGAAGCTTTCTTT. Residues: CASSSPGGVNTEAFF.

V and J are TRBV11-2 and TRBJ2-4, with TRBD1 matching 8 bases. This CDR3 has 16 residues. Germline-derived CDR1 and CDR2 are SGHAT and FQNNGV. Germline trimming cut 1 base from V and 0 bases from J; bases unmatched to any gene: 2. Here the CDR3 DNA reads TGTGCCAGCAGCTTAGGGACAGGGCAAGCCAAAAACATTCAGTACTTC. As protein: CASSLGTGQAKNIQYF.

This clonotype has a handful of counts. The chain employs TRBV7-9 and TRBJ2-5; 8 nucleotides align to TRBD2. Trimming at V came to 5 bases and at J to 2 bases, leaving 7 bases not matched to a gene. The germline V gene encodes CDR1 SEHNR and CDR2 FQNEAQ (reference sequence). The CDR3 length is 15 residues. The chain's CDR3 is CASSPRGGRQETQYF. DNA for the CDR3: TGTGCCAGCAGCCCCCGTGGCGGGAGGCAAGAGACCCAGTACTTC.

This clonotype was detected many times. The chain carries TRBV5-6 and TRBJ2-5; the D gene is possibly TRBD2 (6 bases). Trimming removed 3 bases from V and 0 bases from J, with 12 bases in between. The CDR3 extends over 15 amino acids. Looked up from germline, CDR1 is SGHDT and CDR2 is YYEEEE. DNA of the CDR3: TGTGCCAGCAGCTGGCTAGCGCAGAACCAAGAGACCCAGTACTTC. Translating it yields CASSWLAQNQETQYF.

This clonotype appeared a few times. This CDR3 is CASMLSRGVIDTQYF. The CDR3 nucleotides are TGTGCCAGCATGTTGAGCAGGGGAGTGATAGATACGCAGTATTTT. The genes are TRBV2 and TRBJ2-3, with a possible D match to TRBD1 (6 bases). Per germline, CDR1 SNHLY and CDR2 FYNNEI. With 7 bases removed from V and 5 bases from J, the gap between germline ends came to 19 bases. CDR3 size: 15 residues.

The chain employs TRBV27 and TRBJ1-1; TRBD1 is a possible D gene (5 bases). Trimming took off 5 bases at V and 5 bases at J, with 12 bases between the two ends. CDR3 size: 13 residues. Germline values: CDR1 MNHEY, CDR2 SMNVEV (reference sequence). The CDR3, as DNA: TGTGCCAGCAGTACGGCAGGGCGGACTGAAGCTTTCTTT. Amino acids: CASSTAGRTEAFF.

The chain carries TRBV7-9 and TRBJ2-1, with 10 bases lining up with TRBD1. The CDR3 length is 14 residues. V shed 5 bases and J 8 bases; nucleotides not matched to a gene: 6. Germline V gene sequence: CDR1 SEHNR, CDR2 FQNEAQ (reference sequence). CDR3 protein: CASSLRTGGDEQFF. Here the CDR3 DNA reads TGTGCCAGCAGCCTTCGGACAGGGGGAGATGAGCAGTTCTTC.

This clonotype was counted only a few times. The chain uses TRBV7-8 and TRBJ2-7, with 8 bases lining up with TRBD2. The germline V gene encodes CDR1 SGHVS and CDR2 FQNEAQ. This CDR3 is 14 amino acids long. J gave up 5 bases and V 2 bases, and 5 bases lay outside the gene matches. The CDR3 here is CASSLTGGPHEQYF. CDR3 DNA: TGTGCCAGCAGCTTAACGGGAGGGCCCCACGAGCAGTACTTC. Complete variable domain (other parts from reference TRBV7-8 and TRBJ2-7): GAGVSQSPRYKVAKRGQDVALRCDPISGHVSLFWYQQALGQGPEFLTYFQNEAQLDKSGLPSDRFFAERPEGSVSTLKIQRTQQEDSAVYLCASSLTGGPHEQYFGPGTRLTVT.

The chain is built from TRBV18 and TRBJ1-2, with a weak D call TRBD1 (5 bases). From germline, CDR1 is KGHSH and CDR2 LQKENI. The CDR3 extends over 15 amino acids. Deletions cut 3 bases from V and 0 bases from J, with 11 bases between. The CDR3 loop is CASSPDREANYGYTF. The CDR3 region has the DNA TGTGCCAGCTCACCCGACAGAGAAGCTAACTATGGCTACACCTTC. Based on the CDR3 plus reference TRBV18 and TRBJ1-2, the full variable domain is NAGVMQNPRHLVRRRGQEARLRCSPMKGHSHVYWYRQLPEEGLKFMVYLQKENIIDESGMPKERFSAEFPKEGPSILRIQQVVRGDSAAYFCASSPDREANYGYTFGSGTRLTVV.

This clonotype was observed at least ten times. The chain employs TRBV20-1 and TRBJ1-5; possibly TRBD1 for D (6 bases). The CDR3 is 12 amino acids. Trimming took off 6 bases at V and 2 bases at J, with 8 bases between the two ends. Per the germline V gene, CDR1 is DFQATT and CDR2 is SNEGSKA (reference sequence). The chain's CDR3 is CSANRGNQPQHF. The CDR3 nucleotides read TGCAGTGCGAACAGGGGCAATCAGCCCCAGCATTTT.

The genes are TRBV10-3 and TRBJ1-1; 7 nucleotides agree with TRBD1. The germline V gene has CDR1 ENHRY and CDR2 SYGVKD. Unmatched junction bases numbered 15, after V lost 7 bases and J lost 4 bases. The CDR3 has 16 residues. The CDR3 sequence: CAITRQGLRGSTEAFF. DNA of the CDR3: TGTGCCATCACCCGACAGGGCCTACGAGGGAGCACTGAAGCTTTCTTT.

The chain combines TRBV19 with TRBJ2-1; D is possibly TRBD2 (5 bases). The CDR3 runs to 15 residues. The V gene's germline CDR1 is LNHDA and CDR2 SQIVND (reference sequence). V dropped 3 bases and J dropped 9 bases, with 18 bases sitting between them. The CDR3 loop reads CASSMQRPIDGEQFF. The CDR3 DNA follows: TGTGCCAGTAGTATGCAGCGGCCAATAGACGGTGAGCAGTTCTTC.

V gene TRBV5-1 combines with J gene TRBJ2-2; TRBD1 matches at 9 bases. This CDR3 contains 14 residues. Per the germline V gene, CDR1 is SGHRS and CDR2 is YFSETQ. The junction had 6 bases not matched to a gene; V was cut back by 6 bases and J by 6 bases. CDR3 nucleotide sequence: TGCGCCAGCACGACAGGGGGTCAGGCCGGGGAGCTGTTTTTT. As protein: CASTTGGQAGELFF. Filled out from reference TRBV5-1 and TRBJ2-2, the complete variable domain reads KAGVTQTPRYLIKTRGQQVTLSCSPISGHRSVSWYQQTPGQGLQFLFEYFSETQRNKGNFPGRFSGRQFSNSRSEMNVSTLELGDSALYLCASTTGGQAGELFFGEGSRLTVL.

The chain recombines TRBV4-1 with TRBJ1-4, with D possibly matching TRBD1 (5 bases). Germline V gives CDR1 MGHRA, CDR2 YSYEKL. V lost 8 bases, J lost 0 bases, and 10 bases lay in between. CDR3 length: 14 amino acids. CDR3 amino acids: CASGRGTTNEKLFF. DNA of the CDR3: TGCGCCAGCGGTCGGGGGACAACTAATGAAAAACTGTTTTTT.

This clonotype was seen at least ten times. This chain links TRBV7-2 with TRBJ2-7; 11 bases are a match to TRBD2. The ends lost 5 bases at V and 5 bases at J; junction bases unmatched: 5. This CDR3 region has 14 residues. CDR1 and CDR2 from the germline V gene are SGHTA and FQGNSA. The CDR3 region is CASSPSGRNDEQYF. CDR3 DNA: TGTGCCAGCAGCCCTAGCGGGAGGAACGACGAGCAGTACTTC.

The rearrangement links TRBV5-1 to TRBJ2-1; TRBD1 matches 7 bases. V lost 5 bases and J lost 4; bases outside the gene matches: 9. This CDR3 comprises 15 residues. Germline CDR1 SGHRS, CDR2 YFSETQ. The CDR3 region is CASRSRTGRYNEQFF. CDR3 DNA sequence: TGCGCCAGCAGGTCCAGGACAGGTCGATACAATGAGCAGTTCTTC.

This clonotype was observed a handful of times. CDR3 nucleotide sequence: TGCAGCGTTGATAACGCTGGCAGGAGCCCCTACAATGAGCAGTTCTTC. Its protein product is CSVDNAGRSPYNEQFF. This chain links TRBV29-1 with TRBJ2-1; unclear D gene. The CDR3 is 16 residues long. Germline V gene sequence: CDR1 SQVTM, CDR2 ANQGSEA. Trimming took 3 bases from V and 2 from J, leaving 17 bases between them.

The sample holds a few counts of this clonotype. The chain's CDR3 is CASSLAGGWSMYF. CDR3 coding DNA: TGTGCCAGCAGCTTAGCGGGGGGTTGGTCTATGTACTTC. The gene calls are TRBV11-2 and TRBJ2-4; 7 bases are a match to TRBD2. Unmatched junction bases numbered 9, after V lost 1 base and J lost 15 bases. CDR1 is SGHAT, CDR2 FQNNGV, per germline. There are 13 residues in the CDR3.